These 20 T cell receptor beta chains share one sample of origin, sequenced in a study of Graves' ophthalmopathy and Graves' hyperthyroidism. RNA transcripts served as template for amplifying TCR beta CDR3 sequences. First-round RT-PCR with HTBI primers preceded a second-round multiplex PCR. TCRdb ran MiXCR on the multiplex PCR reads and lists one entry per CDR3 protein. The table lists fewer than 650,000 distinct CDR3 sequences, around a fifth of them singletons. Sequencing was done on a sample of peripheral blood. The receptors derive from a woman younger than 30 with stable Graves' hyperthyroidism. Some clones in this sample may be carry-over from other donors' samples.

This clonotype was observed many times. The rearrangement joins TRBV11-2 to TRBJ2-7; D is uncertain. V was pared by 5 bases and J by 2 bases, with 13 bases between. Germline V lookup: CDR1 SGHAT, CDR2 FQNNGV. CDR3 length equals 14 residues. CDR3 amino acids: CASSPPRRPYEQYF. In DNA form, the CDR3 reads TGTGCCAGCAGCCCCCCCCGACGACCCTACGAGCAGTACTTC.

As DNA, the CDR3 is TGTGCCAGCAGCTTAAACGCAGGGTTCAGTTCACCCCTCCACTTT. This gives the protein CASSLNAGFSSPLHF. V gene TRBV7-3 combines with J gene TRBJ1-6, with a possible D match to TRBD1 (5 bases). CDR1 SGHTA and CDR2 FQGTGA come from the germline V gene. V lost 1 base to trimming and J lost 9 bases, with 13 bases between them. CDR3 length: 15 amino acids.

This clonotype showed up many times. The chain couples TRBV6-2 or TRBV6-3 to TRBJ1-5; D is possibly TRBD1 (5 bases). There are 17 residues in the CDR3. Trimming removed 5 bases at V and 0 bases at J, with 17 bases between. Germline CDR1 and CDR2: MNHEY and SVGEGT. CDR3 DNA: TGTGCCAGCAGTCAACTCCTGACAGAGGATAGCAATCAGCCCCAGCATTTT. Translated: CASSQLLTEDSNQPQHF.

The table lists this clonotype with many counts. The rearrangement links TRBV5-1 to TRBJ1-1, with 8 bases matching TRBD1. Trimming cost V 4 bases and J 5 bases; bases outside gene matches: 7. The germline gives CDR1 SGHRS, CDR2 YFSETQ. The length of the CDR3 is 14 residues. This CDR3 is CASSLGQGWTEAFF. As DNA, the CDR3 is TGCGCCAGCAGCCTCGGACAGGGTTGGACTGAAGCTTTCTTT.

The J gene is TRBJ1-6, the V gene TRBV28; the match to TRBD1 covers 7 bases. The CDR3 is 14 amino acids. The germline gives CDR1 MDHEN, CDR2 SYDVKM. Trimming cost V 6 bases and J 5 bases; bases outside gene matches: 4. The DNA for the CDR3 is TGTGCCAGCAGATTGACAGGGCATAATTCACCCCTCCACTTT. As protein: CASRLTGHNSPLHF.

The CDR3 spells CASSRGGFGPGNTIYF. The CDR3 region has the DNA TGTGCCAGCAGCCGTGGGGGATTCGGGCCTGGAAACACCATATATTTT. The chain has TRBV9 and TRBJ1-3; TRBD1 might be the D (5 bases). Trimming removed 4 bases at V and 2 bases at J, with 16 bases between. Germline CDR1 SGDLS, CDR2 YYNGEE. This CDR3 spans 16 amino acids.

The chain uses TRBV29-1 and TRBJ1-2; D unclear. Deletions cut 4 bases from V and 6 bases from J, with 6 bases between. The length of the CDR3 is 10 residues. Germline CDR1 is SQVTM and CDR2 is ANQGSEA. The chain's CDR3 is CSVGWDGYTF. The CDR3, as DNA: TGCAGCGTTGGTTGGGATGGCTACACCTTC. The full variable domain, in which reference TRBV29-1 and TRBJ1-2 provide the parts outside the CDR3, is SAVISQKPSRDICQRGTSLTIQCQVDSQVTMMFWYRQQPGQSLTLIATANQGSEATYESGFVIDKFPISRPNLTFSTLTVSNMSPEDSSIYLCSVGWDGYTFGSGTRLTVV.

V gene TRBV12-3 or TRBV12-4 combines with J gene TRBJ2-7, with 7 bases lining up with TRBD1. This CDR3 comprises 17 residues. DNA of the CDR3: TGTGCCAGCAGTCTCGTACAGGGGAGTTCTAGTATGAACGAGCAGTGCGTC. Translation gives CASSLVQGSSSMNEQCV.

This clonotype turned up a few times. V gene TRBV6-2 or TRBV6-3 combines with J gene TRBJ1-1, with TRBD1 matching 8 bases. Germline lookup yields CDR1 MNHEY and CDR2 SVGEGT. This CDR3 has 19 amino acids. V shed 0 bases and J 3 bases; nucleotides not matched to a gene: 15. In nucleotides, the CDR3 is TGTGCCAGCAGTTACTCGAAGATTGGCACAGGGGGGAGAGACACTGAAGCTTTCTTT. Translated: CASSYSKIGTGGRDTEAFF.

V is TRBV11-1 and J is TRBJ2-7; TRBD2 agrees at 8 bases. V was pared by 1 base and J by 3 bases, with 8 bases of the junction left unmatched. The CDR3 consists of 16 residues. The germline gives CDR1 SGHAT, CDR2 FQDESV (reference sequence). CDR3 nucleotide sequence: TGTGCCAGCAGCTTAGTGAGTAGCGGGACCTTCTACGAGCAGTACTTC. It yields the protein CASSLVSSGTFYEQYF. The entire variable domain, with the rest obtained from reference TRBV11-1 and TRBJ2-7, is as follows: EAEVAQSPRYKITEKSQAVAFWCDPISGHATLYWYRQILGQGPELLVQFQDESVVDDSQLPKDRFSAERLKGVDSTLKIQPAELGDSAMYLCASSLVSSGTFYEQYFGPGTRLTVT.

This clonotype has only a few counts. The V and J genes are TRBV28 and TRBJ1-1; D might be TRBD1 (6 bases). Germline lookup yields CDR1 MDHEN and CDR2 SYDVKM. The CDR3 is 15 amino acids. Trimming cost V 5 bases and J 5 bases, with 18 bases left between them. The CDR3 sequence is CASSAPSGGSTEAFF. Written as DNA, the CDR3 is TGTGCCAGCAGTGCCCCCAGTGGGGGCAGTACTGAAGCTTTCTTT. Full variable domain (rest looked up from reference TRBV28 and TRBJ1-1): DVKVTQSSRYLVKRTGEKVFLECVQDMDHENMFWYRQDPGLGLRLIYFSYDVKMKEKGDIPEGYSVSREKKERFSLILESASTNQTSMYLCASSAPSGGSTEAFFGQGTRLTVV.

This clonotype was detected a few times. The chain couples TRBV28 to TRBJ2-5; 13 nucleotides match TRBD2. The V segment lost 5 bases and the J segment 0 bases; nucleotides outside the gene matches: 3. The CDR3 extends over 16 amino acids. Looked up from germline, CDR1 is MDHEN and CDR2 is SYDVKM. The CDR3 coding sequence is TGTGCCAGCAGTCCAACTAGCGGGGGGGACCAAGAGACCCAGTACTTC. It translates to CASSPTSGGDQETQYF.

This clonotype was seen at least ten times. The V gene is TRBV12-3 or TRBV12-4, the J gene TRBJ2-7; 8 bases are a match to TRBD1. Unmatched junction bases numbered 7, after V lost 5 bases and J lost 7 bases. The CDR3 loop spans 13 amino acids. CDR3 loop: CASSPQGAGEQYF. CDR3 nucleotides: TGTGCCAGCAGTCCGCAGGGGGCGGGGGAGCAGTACTTC.

V is TRBV18 and J is TRBJ1-2, with D uncertain. This CDR3 spans 15 amino acids. CDR1 is KGHSH and CDR2 is LQKENI in the germline V gene. Trimming removed 1 base from V and 3 bases from J, with 12 bases in between. The CDR3 region is CASSPLASLDYGYTF. The CDR3, as DNA: TGTGCCAGCTCACCACTAGCCAGCCTAGACTATGGCTACACCTTC.

This clonotype was recorded many times. This chain links TRBV19 with TRBJ1-5; D gene uncertain. CDR3 length: 17 residues. Germline CDR1 is LNHDA and CDR2 is SQIVND (reference sequence). V lost 3 bases and J 6 bases, leaving 21 bases between the germline ends. CDR3 protein: CASSIPLGYPSGQPQHF. CDR3 sequence (DNA): TGTGCCAGTAGTATCCCCTTGGGTTACCCCAGTGGTCAGCCCCAGCATTTT.

This clonotype was recorded many times. The CDR3 DNA follows: TGTGCCAGTAGCGACAAGGACAGGTATACCATCCAGCCCCAGCATTTT. Amino acid sequence: CASSDKDRYTIQPQHF. The rearrangement joins TRBV19 to TRBJ1-5; 7 nucleotides agree with TRBD1. Germline trimming cut 6 bases from V and 7 bases from J; bases unmatched to any gene: 15. CDR1 is LNHDA, CDR2 SQIVND, per germline (reference sequence). The CDR3 sequence is 16 residues long.

This clonotype has a handful of counts. The chain joins TRBV7-3 to TRBJ2-1; TRBD2 aligns across 13 bases. Germline trimming cut 5 bases from V and 0 bases from J; bases unmatched to any gene: 7. The CDR3 totals 18 residues. Germline values: CDR1 SGHTA, CDR2 FQGTGA. Here the CDR3 reads CASSLTSGRVSSYNEQFF. As DNA, the CDR3 is TGTGCCAGCAGCCTTACTAGCGGGAGGGTTAGCTCCTACAATGAGCAGTTCTTC.

The rearrangement uses TRBV7-2 and TRBJ2-5; 7 bases are a match to TRBD2. This CDR3 is 15 amino acids long. CDR1 and CDR2 from the germline V gene are SGHTA and FQGNSA. Trimming at V came to 5 bases and at J to 7 bases, leaving 13 bases not matched to a gene. The CDR3 protein is CASSALGGGRGTQYF. The CDR3 bases are TGTGCCAGCAGCGCCCTTGGGGGGGGAAGAGGGACCCAGTACTTC. Together with reference TRBV7-2 and TRBJ2-5, the CDR3 gives the full variable domain: GAGVSQSPSNKVTEKGKDVELRCDPISGHTALYWYRQSLGQGLEFLIYFQGNSAPDKSGLPSDRFSAERTGGSVSTLTIQRTQQEDSAVYLCASSALGGGRGTQYFGPGTRLLVL.

This clonotype was seen repeatedly, ten times or more. V usage is TRBV28 and J usage is TRBJ2-5; TRBD1 is a possible D gene (6 bases). This CDR3 region has 15 residues. Germline-derived CDR1 and CDR2 are MDHEN and SYDVKM. Deletions cut 5 bases from V and 1 base from J, with 14 bases between. The CDR3 sequence is CASSLPLGAQETQYF. CDR3 nucleotide sequence: TGTGCCAGCAGTCTTCCATTGGGGGCCCAAGAGACCCAGTACTTC.

This clonotype was detected ten times or more. V usage is TRBV9 and J usage is TRBJ2-2; 7 positions agree with TRBD1. The CDR3 sequence is 14 residues long. J was trimmed by 8 bases and V by 0 bases; bases with no gene match: 4. The V gene's germline CDR1 is SGDLS and CDR2 YYNGEE. This chain's CDR3 is CASSVATGAGELFF. CDR3 DNA sequence: TGTGCCAGCAGCGTAGCTACAGGGGCTGGGGAGCTGTTTTTT.